Listed here are 23 T cell receptor beta chains from one sample, sequenced in a study of T cells after posttransplantation cyclophosphamide. Some clones are missing from TCRdb's copy, which holds only in-frame ones; the method was immunoSEQ multiplex PCR. The data show fewer than 20,000 clones, with about four fifths seen just once and approximately 3% held by the top ten. Controls had myeloablative marrow grafts with methotrexate and calcineurin inhibitor, sampled at 1 year. The sample in question was PBMCs, obtained 441 days after allogeneic stem cell transplant with calcineurin inhibitor and methotrexate. These receptors came from a male patient in his thirties who received an allogeneic stem cell transplant from an unrelated donor, was CMV-positive, and had acute and chronic GVHD. Some T cells may have come from the graft donor.

CDR3 amino acids: CASSSLAVQANYGYTF. CDR3 sequence (DNA): TGCGCCAGCAGCTCGTTAGCAGTCCAAGCTAACTATGGCTACACCTTC. The chain uses TRBV5-1 and TRBJ1-2, with no clear D. The CDR3 has 16 amino acids. The V end lost 3 bases, the J end lost 0 bases, and 15 bases lay between the germline ends. Germline V gene data show CDR1 as SGHRS and CDR2 as YFSETQ.

This sequence joins TRBV30 and TRBJ2-3, with 11 bases lining up with TRBD2. The trim removed 0 bases at V and 0 bases at J, leaving 2 bases unmatched. Germline V CDR1 and CDR2: GTSNPN, SVGIG (reference sequence). CDR3 length equals 16 residues. Here the CDR3 DNA reads TGTGCCTGGAGTGTGGGACTAGCGGTTAGCACAGATACGCAGTATTTT. Translated: CAWSVGLAVSTDTQYF.

This clone was seen more than once but under ten times. The chain couples TRBV7-9 to TRBJ1-1, with a possible D match to TRBD1 (5 bases). V shed 5 bases and J shed 7 bases, with 11 bases lying between them. Germline V lookup: CDR1 SEHNR, CDR2 FQNEAQ (reference sequence). The length of the CDR3 is 12 residues. The CDR3 sequence is CASSPDSVEAFF. The CDR3 DNA reads as TGTGCCAGCAGCCCCGACAGTGTTGAAGCTTTCTTT. Drawing the rest from reference TRBV7-9 and TRBJ1-1, the complete variable domain is DTGVSQNPRHKITKRGQNVTFRCDPISEHNRLYWYRQTLGQGPEFLTYFQNEAQLEKSRLLSDRFSAERPKGSFSTLEIQRTEQGDSAMYLCASSPDSVEAFFGQGTRLTVV.

This clone was detected once. The rearrangement joins TRBV5-1 to TRBJ2-4, with TRBD2 as a possible D gene (7 bases). The V end was cut by 0 bases, the J end by 9 bases, with 10 bases between. Germline loops: CDR1 SGHRS, CDR2 YFSETQ. This CDR3 region has 13 residues. CDR3 residues: CASSLDGGAIQYF. The CDR3 DNA is TGCGCCAGCAGCTTGGATGGGGGGGCCATTCAGTACTTC. The whole variable domain, remainder taken from reference TRBV5-1 and TRBJ2-4, is KAGVTQTPRYLIKTRGQQVTLSCSPISGHRSVSWYQQTPGQGLQFLFEYFSETQRNKGNFPGRFSGRQFSNSRSEMNVSTLELGDSALYLCASSLDGGAIQYFGAGTRLSVL.

This chain joins TRBV4-3 and TRBJ1-1; D might be TRBD1 (5 bases). CDR3 length: 14 residues. With 5 bases removed from V and 5 bases from J, the gap between germline ends came to 15 bases. Germline loops: CDR1 LGHNA, CDR2 YSLEER. CDR3 amino acids: CASSEPGRRTEAFF. CDR3 sequence (DNA): TGCGCCAGCAGCGAGCCAGGGAGGAGGACTGAAGCTTTCTTT.

The chain uses TRBV5-4 and TRBJ2-2, with 7 positions matching TRBD2. From germline, CDR1 is SGHNT and CDR2 YYREEE (reference sequence). The CDR3 spans 14 residues. V shed 4 bases and J 1 base; nucleotides not matched to a gene: 1. This CDR3 reads CASSLAENTGELFF. DNA of the CDR3: TGTGCCAGCAGCCTAGCGGAGAACACCGGGGAGCTGTTTTTT.

V is TRBV5-6 and J is TRBJ1-2, with TRBD1 matching over 9 bases. Germline V lookup: CDR1 SGHDT, CDR2 YYEEEE. V dropped 4 bases and J dropped 7; count of bases not matched to a gene: 5. The CDR3 totals 13 residues. As DNA, the CDR3 is TGTGCCAGCAGCCCGGGACAGGGAGGTGGCTACACCTTC. Protein: CASSPGQGGGYTF.

This clone was seen a single time. The rearrangement joins TRBV19 to TRBJ2-3; 7 bases are shared with TRBD2. CDR1 is LNHDA and CDR2 is SQIVND in the germline V gene (reference sequence). The CDR3 is made up of 15 amino acids. Unmatched junction bases numbered 8, after V lost 8 bases and J lost 0 bases. This chain's CDR3 is CASGMGGGSTDTQYF. The CDR3 bases are TGTGCCAGTGGGATGGGGGGGGGAAGCACAGATACGCAGTATTTT.

This clone was found once. The V and J genes are TRBV7-2 and TRBJ2-4; D possibly corresponds to TRBD1 (6 bases). This CDR3 comprises 14 residues. Germline loops: CDR1 SGHTA, CDR2 FQGNSA. V dropped 7 bases and J dropped 5 bases, with 15 bases sitting between them. The CDR3 loop is CASTFGTSENIQYF. CDR3 sequence (DNA): TGTGCCAGCACCTTCGGGACAAGTGAAAACATTCAGTACTTC.

This sequence joins TRBV7-3 and TRBJ2-1; 8 bases match TRBD2. Germline CDR1 and CDR2: SGHTA and FQGTGA. The junction had 3 bases not matched to a gene; V was cut back by 3 bases and J by 8 bases. This CDR3 is built from 13 residues. CDR3 DNA: TGTGCCAGCAGCTTCGGACTAGCCGATGAGCAGTTCTTC. Encoded protein: CASSFGLADEQFF.

V usage is TRBV7-3 and J usage is TRBJ2-7, with 9 bases that match TRBD2. Trimming cost V 2 bases and J 4 bases; bases outside gene matches: 6. CDR1 is SGHTA, CDR2 FQGTGA, per germline. The CDR3 runs 15 residues. The CDR3 region is CASSLAGGMDYEQYF. The CDR3 DNA reads TGTGCCAGCAGCTTAGCGGGAGGGATGGATTACGAGCAGTACTTC.

This clone appeared once. The V call is TRBV4-1, the J call TRBJ1-6, with a tentative D call TRBD1 (6 bases). This CDR3 is 18 amino acids long. Between the trimmed V and J ends, which lost 1 base and 10 bases, there was a span of 23 bases. Germline values: CDR1 MGHRA, CDR2 YSYEKL. CDR3 in amino acids: CASSQAVIVAGETSPLHF. CDR3 in DNA: TGCGCCAGCAGCCAAGCGGTAATTGTGGCAGGGGAAACGTCACCCCTCCACTTT.

V is TRBV7-2 and J is TRBJ2-1, with 11 bases lining up with TRBD2. The V gene's germline CDR1 is SGHTA and CDR2 FQGNSA. This CDR3 has 16 residues. Unmatched junction bases numbered 9, after V lost 0 bases and J lost 11 bases. The CDR3 bases are TGTGCCAGCAGCTTAGCGCTGGGTAGCGGGGGGGATAAGCAGTTCTTC. This codes for CASSLALGSGGDKQFF.

The rearrangement links TRBV7-9 to TRBJ2-2, with 9 bases aligning to TRBD1. CDR3 size: 15 residues. The ends lost 11 bases at V and 6 bases at J; junction bases unmatched: 13. Germline V gene lookup returns CDR1 SEHNR and CDR2 FQNEAQ (reference sequence). In nucleotides, the CDR3 is TGTGCCTGGAGAGATGGGACAGGGACCGCCGGGGAGCTGTTTTTT. Its translation is CAWRDGTGTAGELFF.

The chain employs TRBV6-5 and TRBJ1-2, with 7 nucleotides matching TRBD1. Germline V CDR1 and CDR2: MNHEY, SVGAGI. The CDR3 is 13 amino acids. V lost 5 bases to trimming and J lost 4 bases; unmatched junction nucleotides: 4. This CDR3 reads CASSAGTVYGYTF. CDR3 DNA sequence: TGTGCCAGCAGTGCCGGGACAGTCTATGGCTACACCTTC.

This clone came up a few times. The chain carries TRBV14 and TRBJ1-5, with 7 bases that match TRBD1. The V gene end was trimmed by 3 bases and the J gene end by 4 bases; junction bases not matched to a gene: 0. The CDR3 loop spans 13 amino acids. The germline V gene encodes CDR1 SGHDN and CDR2 FVKESK. Here the CDR3 DNA reads TGTGCCAGCAGCCAGGGACAGAATCAGCCCCAGCATTTT. Translated, it gives CASSQGQNQPQHF.

The V and J genes are TRBV5-6 and TRBJ1-6; a possible D gene is TRBD1 (6 bases). The CDR3 is made up of 16 amino acids. CDR1 SGHDT and CDR2 YYEEEE come from the germline V gene. Deletions cut 2 bases from V and 7 bases from J, with 16 bases between. The CDR3 sequence: CASSFQMDSLNSPLHF. The CDR3 DNA sequence: TGTGCCAGCAGCTTCCAAATGGACAGCCTAAATTCACCCCTCCACTTT.

This chain joins TRBV9 and TRBJ2-1; TRBD2 agrees at 10 bases. Trimming took 3 bases from V and 10 from J; bases not matched to a gene: 10. The CDR3 is made up of 15 amino acids. Germline V lookup: CDR1 SGDLS, CDR2 YYNGEE. The CDR3 bases are TGTGCCAGCAGCGCTGCTAGCGGGGGCCTCTCAGAGCAGTTCTTC. As protein: CASSAASGGLSEQFF.

The chain has TRBV19 and TRBJ1-1; no firm D call. The germline gives CDR1 LNHDA, CDR2 SQIVND (reference sequence). This CDR3 is built from 13 residues. Deletions cut 2 bases from V and 2 bases from J, with 6 bases between. CDR3 nucleotide sequence: TGTGCCAGTAGTATAATAAAAAACACTGAAGCTTTCTTT. Translating gives CASSIIKNTEAFF.

This sequence joins TRBV28 and TRBJ2-1; 7 bases are a match to TRBD1. This CDR3 contains 17 residues. V shed 5 bases, J shed 0 bases, and the junction held 10 bases outside the gene matches. Germline V gene data show CDR1 as MDHEN and CDR2 as SYDVKM. The CDR3 DNA follows: TGTGCCAGCAGTCTCCAGACAGGGCAAAGCTCCTACAATGAGCAGTTCTTC. It specifies CASSLQTGQSSYNEQFF.

The CDR3 DNA follows: TGTGCCAGCAGCCCAGCAGGGACAGGGGTCCCCTACGAGCAGTACTTC. It yields the protein CASSPAGTGVPYEQYF. This sequence joins TRBV11-2 and TRBJ2-7; 10 bases match TRBD1. CDR3 length: 16 amino acids. V was clipped by 5 bases and J by 2 bases; unmatched bases: 9. The germline V gene encodes CDR1 SGHAT and CDR2 FQNNGV. Looking up the rest from reference TRBV11-2 and TRBJ2-7 gives the full variable domain: EAGVAQSPRYKIIEKRQSVAFWCNPISGHATLYWYQQILGQGPKLLIQFQNNGVVDDSQLPKDRFSAERLKGVDSTLKIQPAKLEDSAVYLCASSPAGTGVPYEQYFGPGTRLTVT.

The chain joins TRBV7-2 to TRBJ1-1; weak D call: TRBD1 (6 bases). Looked up from germline, CDR1 is SGHTA and CDR2 is FQGNSA. This CDR3 comprises 13 residues. Trimming removed 4 bases at V and 6 bases at J, with 12 bases between. The CDR3 nucleotides read TGTGCCAGCAGCTGGATGGGGGCCCCTGAAGCTTTCTTT. This gives the protein CASSWMGAPEAFF.

The chain joins TRBV7-8 to TRBJ2-7; TRBD2 aligns across 7 bases. Germline V CDR1 and CDR2: SGHVS, FQNEAQ. The J segment lost 2 bases and the V segment lost 5 bases, leaving 9 bases of the junction unmatched. The CDR3 is 15 amino acids. DNA for the CDR3: TGTGCCAGCAGCCGCCCGCGGGAGACTCCCTACGAGCAGTACTTC. This gives the protein CASSRPRETPYEQYF.